The 9 T cell receptor beta chains reported below all come from one sample, sequenced in a study of blood T cell repertoires in COVID-19. The protocol was immunoSEQ multiplex PCR, while the TCRdb copy is restricted to in-frame clones and leaves out a portion. Of under 200,000 clones listed, 80% were seen once; the top ten hold 6.5% to 7%. Sequenced material: peripheral blood. These receptors all stem from an older man with active or convalescent COVID-19.

The gene calls are TRBV7-2 and TRBJ2-7; D remains unclear. CDR3 size: 15 residues. Germline V gene lookup returns CDR1 SGHTA and CDR2 FQGNSA. Trimming pared 1 base from V and 6 bases from J, leaving 16 bases between. This chain's CDR3 is CASSLGDLRLGEQYF. In DNA, the CDR3 is TGTGCCAGCAGCTTAGGAGACTTACGGCTGGGCGAGCAGTACTTC.

V is TRBV7-2 and J is TRBJ1-1; TRBD1 might be the D (6 bases). This CDR3 spans 14 amino acids. Germline V lookup: CDR1 SGHTA, CDR2 FQGNSA. The germline V and J ends were trimmed by 4 bases and 1 base, with 10 bases remaining between them. The CDR3 region has the DNA TGTGCCAGCAGCTATACAGGGACGAACACTGAAGCTTTCTTT. This codes for CASSYTGTNTEAFF. Complete variable domain (other parts from reference TRBV7-2 and TRBJ1-1): GAGVSQSPSNKVTEKGKDVELRCDPISGHTALYWYRQSLGQGLEFLIYFQGNSAPDKSGLPSDRFSAERTGGSVSTLTIQRTQQEDSAVYLCASSYTGTNTEAFFGQGTRLTVV.

V usage is TRBV19 and J usage is TRBJ2-6; 10 bases align to TRBD1. This CDR3 has 16 residues. CDR1 LNHDA and CDR2 SQIVND come from the germline V gene (reference sequence). V gave up 5 bases and J gave up 2 bases; unmatched junction bases: 3. CDR3 residues: CASSRQGATGANVLTF. The CDR3 region has the DNA TGTGCCAGTAGTCGACAGGGGGCGACTGGGGCCAACGTCCTGACTTTC.

The chain employs TRBV6-5 and TRBJ1-1, with a weak D call TRBD1 (6 bases). The CDR3 contains 15 residues. Germline V gives CDR1 MNHEY, CDR2 SVGAGI. Trimming took off 6 bases at V and 0 bases at J, with 14 bases between the two ends. CDR3 protein: CASRQQGGMNTEAFF. The DNA for the CDR3 is TGTGCCAGCAGGCAACAGGGTGGAATGAACACTGAAGCTTTCTTT.

The chain recombines TRBV5-4 with TRBJ2-5; 7 nucleotides agree with TRBD2. Germline CDR1 and CDR2: SGHNT and YYREEE (reference sequence). This CDR3 has 17 residues. V lost 0 bases to trimming and J lost 4 bases; unmatched junction nucleotides: 12. The CDR3 here is CASSLALADGGPETQYF. In DNA, the CDR3 is TGTGCCAGCAGCTTGGCTCTAGCGGACGGAGGGCCAGAGACCCAGTACTTC.

The V and J genes are TRBV5-1 and TRBJ1-1, with D perhaps matching TRBD1 (6 bases). Germline loops: CDR1 SGHRS, CDR2 YFSETQ. This CDR3 comprises 14 residues. The V and J ends lost 4 bases and 1 base respectively, with 11 bases between them. CDR3 region: CASSPGTQNTEAFF. The CDR3 DNA reads as TGCGCCAGCAGCCCCGGGACACAGAACACTGAAGCTTTCTTT.

The rearrangement uses TRBV9 and TRBJ2-1, with D maybe TRBD2 (6 bases). Trimming left V 4 bases short and J 10 bases short, with 12 bases between. Germline CDR1 SGDLS, CDR2 YYNGEE. CDR3 length equals 12 residues. As DNA, the CDR3 is TGTGCCAGCAGCTTGCGGGGTCGGGAGCAGTTCTTC. Its translation: CASSLRGREQFF. The complete variable domain, with remaining parts taken from reference TRBV9 and TRBJ2-1, reads DSGVTQTPKHLITATGQRVTLRCSPRSGDLSVYWYQQSLDQGLQFLIQYYNGEERAKGNILERFSAQQFPDLHSELNLSSLELGDSALYFCASSLRGREQFFGPGTRLTVL.

The chain uses TRBV2 and TRBJ1-1, with TRBD1 identical over 7 bases. CDR3 length: 14 amino acids. The germline gives CDR1 SNHLY, CDR2 FYNNEI. The junction had 9 bases not matched to a gene; V was cut back by 6 bases and J by 5 bases. The CDR3 region is CASRDRQGETEAFF. The CDR3 DNA reads as TGTGCCAGCAGAGACCGACAGGGAGAGACTGAAGCTTTCTTT.

This chain uses TRBV6-1 with TRBJ1-2; a possible D gene is TRBD1 (5 bases). The CDR3 is 14 residues long. Germline loops: CDR1 MNHNS, CDR2 SASEGT. With 3 bases removed from V and 4 bases from J, the gap between germline ends came to 12 bases. Here the CDR3 reads CASSEAGFAYGYTF. Here the CDR3 DNA reads TGTGCCAGCAGTGAGGCAGGGTTCGCCTATGGCTACACCTTC.